What follows are 12 T cell receptor beta chains derived from one specimen sequenced in a study of cytomegalovirus exposure and HLA in healthy donors. Researchers ran the PCR with 60 Vbeta and 13 Jbeta primers. Profiling relied on immunoSEQ multiplex PCR, and the TCRdb table lists in-frame clones only, not all of them. The sample includes about 160,000 clones, 79% of them seen just once. What was sequenced was PBMCs. Receptor source: a man over 45 in good health and CMV-seropositive.

V is TRBV7-9 and J is TRBJ2-2; 9 bases fit TRBD2. Looked up from germline, CDR1 is SEHNR and CDR2 is FQNEAQ (reference sequence). V shed 5 bases and J 2 bases; nucleotides not matched to a gene: 6. The CDR3 loop spans 16 amino acids. CDR3 DNA: TGTGCCAGCAGCCTCTCTAGCGGGGCAAACACCGGGGAGCTGTTTTTT. It is translated as CASSLSSGANTGELFF.

This clone was observed a single time. The rearrangement links TRBV30 to TRBJ1-1; D gene uncertain. The CDR3 spans 10 residues. Trimming left V 8 bases short and J 0 bases short, with 4 bases between. The V gene's germline CDR1 is GTSNPN and CDR2 SVGIG (reference sequence). DNA for the CDR3: TGTGCCCTGTTGAACACTGAAGCTTTCTTT. This translates into CALLNTEAFF. Filled out from reference TRBV30 and TRBJ1-1, the complete variable domain reads SQTIHQWPATLVQPVGSPLSLECTVEGTSNPNLYWYRQAAGRGLQLLFYSVGIGQISSEVPQNLSASRPQDRQFILSSKKLLLSDSGFYLCALLNTEAFFGQGTRLTVV.

The J gene is TRBJ1-5, the V gene TRBV2; TRBD1 matches 7 bases. Germline V gene sequence: CDR1 SNHLY, CDR2 FYNNEI. This CDR3 spans 15 amino acids. V lost 6 bases, J lost 6 bases, and 11 bases stayed unmatched. The CDR3 region is CASRDFRDRLQPQHF. In nucleotides, the CDR3 is TGTGCCAGCAGAGACTTCCGGGACAGACTTCAGCCCCAGCATTTT.

V usage is TRBV15 and J usage is TRBJ1-2; 11 bases agree with TRBD1. Per the germline V gene, CDR1 is LNHNV and CDR2 is YYDKDF (reference sequence). The J segment lost 10 bases and the V segment lost 5 bases, leaving 15 bases of the junction unmatched. The CDR3 extends over 16 amino acids. The CDR3 protein is CATSSKEGQGALVYTF. The CDR3 DNA reads as TGTGCCACCAGCTCTAAAGAAGGACAGGGGGCCCTTGTCTACACCTTC.

The rearrangement links TRBV10-1 to TRBJ2-7; 9 bases are shared with TRBD1. V lost 9 bases to trimming and J lost 0 bases; unmatched junction nucleotides: 30. The CDR3 has 22 amino acids. CDR1 is WNHNN, CDR2 SYGVQD, per germline (reference sequence). This chain's CDR3 is CARTMRIPGQGSKICNSYEQYF. CDR3 DNA sequence: TGCGCCAGAACGATGAGGATACCGGGACAGGGTTCCAAAATCTGTAACTCCTACGAGCAGTACTTC.

The chain is built from TRBV11-1 and TRBJ2-7; possible D gene TRBD2, 5 bases. Trimming left V 5 bases short and J 2 bases short, with 10 bases between. This CDR3 contains 13 residues. Germline CDR1 and CDR2: SGHAT and FQDESV (reference sequence). CDR3 sequence: CASSPDGTYEQYF. In DNA form, the CDR3 reads TGTGCCAGCAGCCCGGACGGGACCTACGAGCAGTACTTC.

The sample holds a few counts of this clone. The rearrangement uses TRBV10-3 and TRBJ1-2; D unclear. V dropped 2 bases and J dropped 8 bases, with 18 bases sitting between them. CDR3 length: 15 amino acids. CDR1 and CDR2 from the germline V gene are ENHRY and SYGVKD. The DNA of the CDR3 is TGTGCCATCAGTGAGCCCCCTTACCGGGGTGGCGGCTACACCTTC. Translating it yields CAISEPPYRGGGYTF.

V usage is TRBV5-1 and J usage is TRBJ2-7; 12 bases map to TRBD1. In germline, CDR1 is SGHRS, CDR2 YFSETQ. V lost 4 bases and J lost 5; bases outside the gene matches: 10. This CDR3 spans 16 amino acids. CDR3 loop: CASSPTTGTGGDEQYF. The DNA of the CDR3 is TGCGCCAGCAGCCCCACAACCGGGACAGGGGGCGACGAGCAGTACTTC.

CDR3 region: CASTRSSGANVLTF. DNA for the CDR3: TGTGCCAGTACTCGGAGCTCTGGGGCCAACGTCCTGACTTTC. This chain connects TRBV19 to TRBJ2-6, with D unresolved. This CDR3 spans 14 amino acids. Germline V gene lookup returns CDR1 LNHDA and CDR2 SQIVND (reference sequence). Trimming shortened V by 7 bases and J by 0 bases, and 7 bases separated the two germline ends.

The V gene is TRBV30, the J gene TRBJ1-6, with 9 nucleotides matching TRBD1. Germline CDR1 GTSNPN, CDR2 SVGIG (reference sequence). This CDR3 comprises 14 residues. The trim removed 7 bases at V and 6 bases at J, leaving 7 bases unmatched. CDR3 amino acids: CALDRGPLNSPLHF. CDR3 sequence (DNA): TGTGCCTTGGACAGGGGCCCACTTAATTCACCCCTCCACTTT.

The chain links TRBV5-1 to TRBJ2-2; 10 positions match TRBD2. CDR1 SGHRS and CDR2 YFSETQ come from the germline V gene. The J segment lost 3 bases and the V segment lost 4 bases, leaving 6 bases of the junction unmatched. CDR3 length: 16 amino acids. The CDR3 loop reads CASSPGTSVHTGELFF. The CDR3 DNA follows: TGCGCCAGCAGCCCAGGGACTAGCGTGCACACCGGGGAGCTGTTTTTT.

The gene calls are TRBV15 and TRBJ2-1; 7 bases map to TRBD2. This CDR3 has 12 amino acids. Trimming cost V 0 bases and J 14 bases; bases outside gene matches: 4. Germline CDR1 reads LNHNV; CDR2 reads YYDKDF (reference sequence). The CDR3 nucleotides read TGTGCCACCAGCAGAGACGGGACTACTGAGTTCTTC. Protein sequence: CATSRDGTTEFF.